What follows are 28 T cell receptor beta chains derived from one specimen sequenced in a study of T cells after yellow fever vaccination (dated by TCRdb to 2018 to 2020). The sample's treatment or condition label, in plain terms: live attenuated yellow fever vaccine strain. Library preparation employed 5' RACE. Sequenced on an Illumina HiSeq 2500. TCRdb trimmed public reads at Q25 via fastp, called clones via MiXCR and kept in-frame beta chains. Rows merge per CDR3 protein into single entries with the most common DNA and genes. This sample lists 620,000 or so distinct CDR3 sequences; approximately 13% were detected once. The top ten clonotypes cover just under 15% of the sample. The sequencing used PBMCs, collected on the day of the yellow fever booster vaccination. The receptors originated from a man under 40 who received the YFV17D yellow fever vaccine.

V is TRBV20-1 and J is TRBJ2-5; TRBD2 matches at 7 bases. The CDR3 consists of 12 residues. CDR1 DFQATT and CDR2 SNEGSKA come from the germline V gene (reference sequence). The junction had 7 bases not matched to a gene; V was cut back by 5 bases and J by 7 bases. The CDR3 sequence: CSAPTSEVTQYF. In DNA form, the CDR3 reads TGCAGTGCTCCTACTAGCGAAGTGACCCAGTACTTC.

As concerns this clonotype: The CDR3 does not close with the conserved phenylalanine or tryptophan, likely indicating a read error. This rearrangement joins TRBV5-1 to TRBJ2-7; D call uncertain. Germline V gives CDR1 SGHRS, CDR2 YFSETQ. Trimming shortened V by 6 bases and J by 5 bases, and 24 bases separated the two germline ends. The CDR3 spans 16 residues. The CDR3 sequence: CASTERDGRINDEQYL. The CDR3, as DNA: TGCGCCAGCACGGAAAGGGATGGGCGTATTAACGACGAGCAGTACTTG.

This clonotype was counted a few times. The chain couples TRBV5-4 to TRBJ2-5, with 12 bases that match TRBD2. The V and J ends lost 4 bases and 5 bases, in that order; junction bases with no gene match: 6. The CDR3 consists of 15 residues. CDR1 and CDR2 (germline): SGHNT, YYREEE (reference sequence). The CDR3 sequence: CASSVTSGSGETQYF. In nucleotides, the CDR3 is TGTGCCAGCAGCGTGACTAGCGGGAGTGGCGAGACCCAGTACTTC. The full variable domain, completed using reference TRBV5-4 and TRBJ2-5, is ETGVTQSPTHLIKTRGQQVTLRCSSQSGHNTVSWYQQALGQGPQFIFQYYREEENGRGNFPPRFSGLQFPNYSSELNVNALELDDSALYLCASSVTSGSGETQYFGPGTRLLVL.

This clonotype was detected a few times. The chain joins TRBV29-1 to TRBJ2-2; 7 nucleotides line up with TRBD2. Germline-derived CDR1 and CDR2 are SQVTM and ANQGSEA. V shed 6 bases, J shed 8 bases, and the junction held 6 bases outside the gene matches. The CDR3 sequence is 12 residues long. CDR3 coding DNA: TGCAGCGTGGGGAGGGCCTCGGGGGAGCTGTTTTTT. Protein sequence: CSVGRASGELFF.

The rearrangement joins TRBV6-1 to TRBJ1-2; D remains unclear. This CDR3 is 14 amino acids long. Germline V gene sequence: CDR1 MNHNS, CDR2 SASEGT. The CDR3 DNA sequence: TGTGTCACAATCCGGGCTGTAGCTAACTATGGCTACACCTTC. Its translation is CVTIRAVANYGYTF.

The rearrangement links TRBV10-2 to TRBJ2-7; D might be TRBD2 (6 bases). The CDR3 is 10 residues long. V lost 8 bases to trimming and J lost 6 bases, with 8 bases between them. In germline, CDR1 is WSHSY, CDR2 SAAADI. The CDR3, as DNA: TGCGCCAGCGGAGGGATCGAGCAGTACTTC. Amino acid sequence: CASGGIEQYF.

This clonotype appeared many times. The rearrangement joins TRBV12-3 or TRBV12-4 to TRBJ2-2; D call uncertain. The CDR3 extends over 14 amino acids. V lost 6 bases and J lost 6, with 14 bases in between. CDR3 in amino acids: CASSRSSPAGELFF. In DNA form, the CDR3 reads TGTGCCAGCAGCAGAAGTTCCCCCGCCGGGGAGCTGTTTTTT.

This clonotype was counted between two and nine times. The chain couples TRBV20-1 to TRBJ1-1; D gene unclear. Per the germline V gene, CDR1 is DFQATT and CDR2 is SNEGSKA (reference sequence). This CDR3 is built from 12 residues. Trimming left V 0 bases short and J 13 bases short, with 15 bases between. The CDR3 sequence is CSARDLVGQDFF. DNA of the CDR3: TGCAGTGCTAGAGATTTAGTGGGCCAAGATTTCTTT.

This clonotype was found a few times. The chain joins TRBV7-9 to TRBJ2-3; 8 bases align to TRBD2. V lost 3 bases and J lost 4; bases outside the gene matches: 9. CDR3 size: 16 residues. The germline V gene encodes CDR1 SEHNR and CDR2 FQNEAQ (reference sequence). CDR3 residues: CASSFRGGGSPDTQYF. Here the CDR3 DNA reads TGTGCCAGCAGCTTCCGGGGGGGCGGGAGTCCAGATACGCAGTATTTT.

This clonotype has ten or more counts. V is TRBV9 and J is TRBJ1-5; unclear D gene. V was shortened by 1 base and J by 1 base, with 3 bases between the two germline ends. This CDR3 is 13 amino acids long. Germline assignment: CDR1 SGDLS and CDR2 YYNGEE. The CDR3 sequence is CASSVNSNQPQHF. The DNA of the CDR3 is TGTGCCAGCAGCGTAAACAGCAATCAGCCCCAGCATTTT.

This clonotype came up a few times. The gene calls are TRBV7-3 and TRBJ2-7; possibly TRBD2 for D (5 bases). The CDR3 has 15 residues. Trimming removed 1 base from V and 0 bases from J, with 10 bases in between. Germline-derived CDR1 and CDR2 are SGHTA and FQGTGA. The CDR3 protein is CASSLIAGSSYEQYF. The DNA for the CDR3 is TGTGCCAGCAGCTTAATCGCTGGGAGCTCCTACGAGCAGTACTTC. The full variable domain, rest sourced from reference TRBV7-3 and TRBJ2-7, is GAGVSQTPSNKVTEKGKYVELRCDPISGHTALYWYRQSLGQGPEFLIYFQGTGAADDSGLPNDRFFAVRPEGSVSTLKIQRTERGDSAVYLCASSLIAGSSYEQYFGPGTRLTVT.

This clonotype appeared a few times. The chain carries TRBV25-1 and TRBJ2-1; 9 bases are shared with TRBD1. Germline V gene lookup returns CDR1 MGHDK and CDR2 SYGVNS. V shed 5 bases and J 2 bases; nucleotides not matched to a gene: 7. The CDR3 extends over 16 amino acids. The chain's CDR3 is CASSPTDRGAYNEQFF. In DNA form, the CDR3 reads TGTGCCAGCAGTCCAACGGACAGGGGAGCCTACAATGAGCAGTTCTTC.

This clonotype was counted between two and nine times. The chain carries TRBV11-2 and TRBJ2-7, with 13 bases matching TRBD2. V was clipped by 3 bases and J by 0 bases; unmatched bases: 5. Germline values: CDR1 SGHAT, CDR2 FQNNGV. The CDR3 spans 17 residues. CDR3 loop: CASSFRLAGGYSYEQYF. The CDR3 DNA follows: TGTGCCAGCAGCTTTAGACTAGCGGGAGGTTACTCCTACGAGCAGTACTTC.

The chain is built from TRBV30 and TRBJ2-7; TRBD1 might be the D (6 bases). Germline values: CDR1 GTSNPN, CDR2 SVGIG (reference sequence). The V end was cut by 0 bases, the J end by 7 bases, with 13 bases between. The CDR3 runs 13 residues. In nucleotides, the CDR3 is TGTGCCTGGAGTGTATTGCAGGGGTGGGAGCAGTACTTC. Amino acids: CAWSVLQGWEQYF.

This chain links TRBV12-3 or TRBV12-4 with TRBJ2-5; the match to TRBD2 covers 7 bases. Trimming removed 5 bases from V and 5 bases from J; junction bases left unmatched: 14. The CDR3 is made up of 16 amino acids. The CDR3 reads CASSLPLCGSGETQYF. The CDR3 DNA reads TGTGCCAGCAGTCTACCCCTTTGCGGGAGCGGGGAGACCCAGTACTTC.

This clonotype showed up just a few times. The genes are TRBV5-1 and TRBJ2-7; D not resolved. The CDR3 has 13 amino acids. Trimming removed 4 bases from V and 6 bases from J, with 14 bases in between. Germline V gene sequence: CDR1 SGHRS, CDR2 YFSETQ. This chain's CDR3 is CASSPPHVSEQYF. Written as DNA, the CDR3 is TGCGCCAGCAGCCCGCCACACGTCAGCGAGCAGTACTTC.

The chain employs TRBV7-6 and TRBJ2-1; D is possibly TRBD2 (6 bases). Trimming left V 5 bases short and J 4 bases short, with 18 bases between. The length of the CDR3 is 16 residues. The germline V gene has CDR1 SGHVS and CDR2 FNYEAQ. CDR3 DNA sequence: TGTGCCAGCAGCGAAGCTCAGTGGGCGGGATACAATGAGCAGTTCTTC. Protein: CASSEAQWAGYNEQFF.

This clonotype appeared many times. The chain uses TRBV20-1 and TRBJ2-3, with 8 nucleotides matching TRBD2. Per the germline V gene, CDR1 is DFQATT and CDR2 is SNEGSKA (reference sequence). The CDR3 has 14 residues. V shed 2 bases, J shed 8 bases, and the junction held 9 bases outside the gene matches. The CDR3 protein is CSARRAGVPRTQYF. The CDR3 DNA sequence: TGCAGTGCTAGAAGAGCGGGAGTGCCGCGTACGCAGTATTTT.

This clonotype was detected a few times. CDR3 DNA sequence: TGTGCCAGCGGGACTGAGAGGACTAGCGGTCCCCACAATGAGCAGTTCTTC. Encoded protein: CASGTERTSGPHNEQFF. This sequence joins TRBV6-2 or TRBV6-3 and TRBJ2-1; 10 positions agree with TRBD2. The CDR3 consists of 17 residues. Trimming cost V 8 bases and J 5 bases; bases outside gene matches: 15. Germline assignment: CDR1 MNHEY and CDR2 SVGEGT.

This chain joins TRBV21-1 and TRBJ1-5; TRBD1, the table's D call, lacks a check against the DNA. TRBV21-1 is classified as a pseudogene. There are 18 residues in the CDR3. The CDR3 protein is CASSKVAGREGSNQPQHF. The CDR3 coding sequence is TGTGCCAGCAGCAAAGTGGCAGGCAGGGAAGGAAGCAATCAGCCCCAGCATTTT.

The chain recombines TRBV5-1 with TRBJ2-3; 7 bases are a match to TRBD1. Trimming at V came to 2 bases and at J to 2 bases, leaving 8 bases not matched to a gene. From germline, CDR1 is SGHRS and CDR2 YFSETQ. The CDR3 runs to 16 residues. CDR3 residues: CASSFTGAGNTDTQYF. As DNA, the CDR3 is TGCGCCAGCAGCTTCACAGGGGCCGGGAACACAGATACGCAGTATTTT.

The chain joins TRBV25-1 to TRBJ1-2; D may be TRBD1 (5 bases). The CDR3 loop spans 19 amino acids. V gave up 4 bases and J gave up 2 bases, with 26 bases separating them. Germline V gives CDR1 MGHDK, CDR2 SYGVNS. As DNA, the CDR3 is TGTGCCAGCAGTGTTGGGTTGGGGGATCCGGGACCCCGGAACTATGGCTACACCTTC. Its translation: CASSVGLGDPGPRNYGYTF.

CDR3: CASSLGLLGSGNQPQHF. CDR3 nucleotides: TGTGCCAGCAGTTTAGGTCTACTGGGTTCGGGCAATCAGCCCCAGCATTTT. This rearrangement joins TRBV12-3 or TRBV12-4 to TRBJ1-5, with no clear D. Trimming left V 1 base short and J 2 bases short, with 15 bases between. CDR3 size: 17 residues.

V and J are TRBV20-1 and TRBJ2-5; 12 nucleotides agree with TRBD2. The CDR3 has 15 amino acids. Per germline, CDR1 DFQATT and CDR2 SNEGSKA (reference sequence). The ends lost 6 bases at V and 1 base at J; junction bases unmatched: 6. The CDR3 reads CSASPTSGSQETQYF. As DNA, the CDR3 is TGCAGTGCCAGTCCGACTAGCGGGAGCCAAGAGACCCAGTACTTC.

This chain links TRBV5-1 with TRBJ2-5, with D perhaps being TRBD1 or TRBD2 (6 bases each). The CDR3 loop spans 14 amino acids. From germline, CDR1 is SGHRS and CDR2 YFSETQ. Trimming took 6 bases from V and 5 from J, leaving 17 bases between them. The CDR3 DNA reads TGCGCCAGCAAAGAGGGGGGAGAGGGTGAGACCCAGTACTTC. This translates into CASKEGGEGETQYF. Full variable domain (rest looked up from reference TRBV5-1 and TRBJ2-5): KAGVTQTPRYLIKTRGQQVTLSCSPISGHRSVSWYQQTPGQGLQFLFEYFSETQRNKGNFPGRFSGRQFSNSRSEMNVSTLELGDSALYLCASKEGGEGETQYFGPGTRLLVL.

This clonotype is categorized as large. This chain uses TRBV10-1 with TRBJ2-2; D possibly corresponds to TRBD2 (5 bases). V was pared by 9 bases and J by 4 bases, with 15 bases between. Germline V gene sequence: CDR1 WNHNN, CDR2 SYGVQD (reference sequence). The CDR3 is 14 residues long. This CDR3 reads CASQAGGVTGELFF. CDR3 in DNA: TGCGCCAGTCAGGCGGGTGGGGTCACCGGGGAGCTGTTTTTT.

This clonotype was observed a handful of times. CDR3 DNA: TGTGCCAGCAGCTTAGGCCAGGGGTCCAGCTCCTACGAGCAGTACTTC. It specifies CASSLGQGSSSYEQYF. The rearrangement joins TRBV7-6 to TRBJ2-7; TRBD1 is a possible D gene (6 bases). Trimming stripped 1 base from V and 0 bases from J, with 13 bases between. The germline gives CDR1 SGHVS, CDR2 FNYEAQ. This CDR3 contains 16 residues.

The table lists this clonotype with a few counts. The CDR3 DNA sequence: TGTGCCAGCAGTCCCGGGGGGCGAGGGTACGAGCAGTACTTC. As protein: CASSPGGRGYEQYF. V is TRBV6-1 and J is TRBJ2-7, with D possibly being TRBD2 (7 bases). The CDR3 contains 14 residues. Germline V gene sequence: CDR1 MNHNS, CDR2 SASEGT. V lost 5 bases to trimming and J lost 4 bases, with 15 bases between them.